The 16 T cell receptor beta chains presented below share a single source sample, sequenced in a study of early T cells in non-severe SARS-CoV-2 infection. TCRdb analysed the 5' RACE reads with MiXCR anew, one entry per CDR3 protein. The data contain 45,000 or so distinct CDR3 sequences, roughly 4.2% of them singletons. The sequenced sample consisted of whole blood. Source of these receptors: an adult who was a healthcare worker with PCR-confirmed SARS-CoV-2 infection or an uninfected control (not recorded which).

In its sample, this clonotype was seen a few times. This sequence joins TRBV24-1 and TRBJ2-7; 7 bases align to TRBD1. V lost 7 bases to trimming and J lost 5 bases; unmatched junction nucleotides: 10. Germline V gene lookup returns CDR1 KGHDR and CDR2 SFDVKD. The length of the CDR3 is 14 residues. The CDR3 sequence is CATSPRAGGHEQYF. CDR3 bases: TGTGCCACCAGCCCCCGTGCAGGGGGTCACGAGCAGTACTTC.

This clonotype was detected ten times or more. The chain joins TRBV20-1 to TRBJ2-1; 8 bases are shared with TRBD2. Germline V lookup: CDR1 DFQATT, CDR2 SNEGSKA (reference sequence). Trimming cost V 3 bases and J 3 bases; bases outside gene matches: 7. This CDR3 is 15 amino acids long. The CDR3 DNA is TGCAGTGCTAGCCGTGCGGGAGGCAGCTACAATGAGCAGTTCTTC. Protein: CSASRAGGSYNEQFF.

The CDR3: CASSLEVAGSSYNEQFF. The CDR3 bases are TGTGCCAGCAGCTTGGAGGTAGCGGGGTCCTCCTACAATGAGCAGTTCTTC. This chain links TRBV5-4 with TRBJ2-1; 8 bases fit TRBD2. The V and J ends lost 0 bases and 0 bases, in that order; junction bases with no gene match: 5. The CDR3 extends over 17 amino acids. The germline V gene has CDR1 SGHNT and CDR2 YYREEE (reference sequence).

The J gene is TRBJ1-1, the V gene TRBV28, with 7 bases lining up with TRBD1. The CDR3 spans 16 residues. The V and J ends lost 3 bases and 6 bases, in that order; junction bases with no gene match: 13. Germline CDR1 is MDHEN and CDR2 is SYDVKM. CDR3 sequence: CASSLRLLWQGAEAFF. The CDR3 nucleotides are TGTGCCAGCAGTTTGCGCTTGTTGTGGCAGGGGGCTGAAGCTTTCTTT.

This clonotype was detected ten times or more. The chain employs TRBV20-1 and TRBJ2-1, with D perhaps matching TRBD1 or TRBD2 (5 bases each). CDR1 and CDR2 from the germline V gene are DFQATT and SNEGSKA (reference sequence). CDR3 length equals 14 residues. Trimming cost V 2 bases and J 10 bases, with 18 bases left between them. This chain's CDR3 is CSARPSGRRREQFF. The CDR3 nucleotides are TGCAGTGCTAGACCATCGGGACGGCGTCGGGAGCAGTTCTTC.

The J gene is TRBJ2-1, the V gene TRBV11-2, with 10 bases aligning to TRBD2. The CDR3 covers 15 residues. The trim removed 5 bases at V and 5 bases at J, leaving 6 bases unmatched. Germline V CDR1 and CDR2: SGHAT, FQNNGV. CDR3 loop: CASSLTSGDNNEQFF. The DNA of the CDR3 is TGTGCCAGCAGCCTAACTAGCGGGGACAACAATGAGCAGTTCTTC.

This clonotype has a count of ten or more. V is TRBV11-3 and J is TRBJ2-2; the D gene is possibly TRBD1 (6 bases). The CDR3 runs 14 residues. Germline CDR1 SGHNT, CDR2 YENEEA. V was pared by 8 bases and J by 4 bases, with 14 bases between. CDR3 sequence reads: CASGTGLGTGELFF. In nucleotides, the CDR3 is TGTGCCAGCGGCACAGGGTTGGGCACCGGGGAGCTGTTTTTT. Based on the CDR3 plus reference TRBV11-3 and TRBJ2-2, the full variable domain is EAGVVQSPRYKIIEKKQPVAFWCNPISGHNTLYWYLQNLGQGPELLIRYENEEAVDDSQLPKDRFSAERLKGVDSTLKIQPAELGDSAVYLCASGTGLGTGELFFGEGSRLTVL.

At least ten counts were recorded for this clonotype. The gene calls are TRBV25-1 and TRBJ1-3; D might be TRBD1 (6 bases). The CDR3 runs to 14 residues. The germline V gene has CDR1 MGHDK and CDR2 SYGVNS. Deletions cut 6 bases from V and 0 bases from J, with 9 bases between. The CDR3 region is CASSGGGSGNTIYF. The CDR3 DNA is TGTGCCAGCAGCGGAGGGGGCTCTGGAAACACCATATATTTT.

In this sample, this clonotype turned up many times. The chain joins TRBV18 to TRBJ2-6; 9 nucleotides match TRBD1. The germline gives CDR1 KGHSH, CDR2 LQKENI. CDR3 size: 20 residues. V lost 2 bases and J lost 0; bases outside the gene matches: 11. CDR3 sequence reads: CASSPISQGALNSGANVLTF. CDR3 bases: TGTGCCAGCTCACCAATTTCACAGGGGGCACTTAACTCTGGGGCCAACGTCCTGACTTTC.

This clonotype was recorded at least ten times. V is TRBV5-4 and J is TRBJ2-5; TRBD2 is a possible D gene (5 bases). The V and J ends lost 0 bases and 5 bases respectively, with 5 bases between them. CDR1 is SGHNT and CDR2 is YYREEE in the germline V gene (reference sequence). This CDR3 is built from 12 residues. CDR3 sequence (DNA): TGTGCCAGCAGCTTGGGGAGGGAGACCCAGTACTTC. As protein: CASSLGRETQYF.

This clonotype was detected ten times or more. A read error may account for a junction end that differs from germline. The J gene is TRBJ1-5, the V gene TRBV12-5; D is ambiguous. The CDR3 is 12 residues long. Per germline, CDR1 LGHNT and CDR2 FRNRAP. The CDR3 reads CASAASDQPQHF. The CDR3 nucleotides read TGTGCTAGTGCTGCTAGCGATCAGCCCCAGCATTTT.

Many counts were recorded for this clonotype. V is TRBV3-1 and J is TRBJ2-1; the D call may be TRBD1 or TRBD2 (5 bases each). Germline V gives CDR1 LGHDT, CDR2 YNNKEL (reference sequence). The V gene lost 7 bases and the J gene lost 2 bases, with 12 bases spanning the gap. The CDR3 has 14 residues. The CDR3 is CASKPGTTYNEQFF. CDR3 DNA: TGTGCCAGCAAACCCGGGACGACCTACAATGAGCAGTTCTTC.

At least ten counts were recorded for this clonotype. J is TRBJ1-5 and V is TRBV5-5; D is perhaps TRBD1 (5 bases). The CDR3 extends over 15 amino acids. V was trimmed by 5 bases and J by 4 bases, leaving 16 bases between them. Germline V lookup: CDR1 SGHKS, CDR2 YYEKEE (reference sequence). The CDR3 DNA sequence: TGTGCCAGCAGTTCCTGGGGGGTTGGGAATCAGCCCCAGCATTTT. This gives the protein CASSSWGVGNQPQHF.

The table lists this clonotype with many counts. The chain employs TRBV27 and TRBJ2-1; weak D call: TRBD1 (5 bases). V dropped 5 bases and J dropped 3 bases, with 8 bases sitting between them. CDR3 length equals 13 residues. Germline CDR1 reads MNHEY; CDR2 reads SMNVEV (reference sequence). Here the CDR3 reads CASSRRVYNEQFF. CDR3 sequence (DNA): TGTGCCAGCAGTCGCAGGGTCTACAATGAGCAGTTCTTC.

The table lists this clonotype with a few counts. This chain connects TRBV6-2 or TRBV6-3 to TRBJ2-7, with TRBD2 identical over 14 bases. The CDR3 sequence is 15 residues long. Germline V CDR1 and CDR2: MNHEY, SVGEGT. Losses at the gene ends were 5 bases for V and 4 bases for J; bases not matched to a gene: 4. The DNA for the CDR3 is TGTGCCAGCAGTCCGGGACTAGCGGGAGATTACGAGCAGTACTTC. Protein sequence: CASSPGLAGDYEQYF.

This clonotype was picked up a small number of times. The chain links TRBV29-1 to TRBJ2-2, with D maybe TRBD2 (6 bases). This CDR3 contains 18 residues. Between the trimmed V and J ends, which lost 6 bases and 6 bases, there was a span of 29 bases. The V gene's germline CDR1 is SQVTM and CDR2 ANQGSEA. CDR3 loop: CSVARTQLGLTVAGELFF. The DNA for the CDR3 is TGCAGCGTGGCTCGCACCCAATTGGGACTCACTGTCGCCGGGGAGCTGTTTTTT.